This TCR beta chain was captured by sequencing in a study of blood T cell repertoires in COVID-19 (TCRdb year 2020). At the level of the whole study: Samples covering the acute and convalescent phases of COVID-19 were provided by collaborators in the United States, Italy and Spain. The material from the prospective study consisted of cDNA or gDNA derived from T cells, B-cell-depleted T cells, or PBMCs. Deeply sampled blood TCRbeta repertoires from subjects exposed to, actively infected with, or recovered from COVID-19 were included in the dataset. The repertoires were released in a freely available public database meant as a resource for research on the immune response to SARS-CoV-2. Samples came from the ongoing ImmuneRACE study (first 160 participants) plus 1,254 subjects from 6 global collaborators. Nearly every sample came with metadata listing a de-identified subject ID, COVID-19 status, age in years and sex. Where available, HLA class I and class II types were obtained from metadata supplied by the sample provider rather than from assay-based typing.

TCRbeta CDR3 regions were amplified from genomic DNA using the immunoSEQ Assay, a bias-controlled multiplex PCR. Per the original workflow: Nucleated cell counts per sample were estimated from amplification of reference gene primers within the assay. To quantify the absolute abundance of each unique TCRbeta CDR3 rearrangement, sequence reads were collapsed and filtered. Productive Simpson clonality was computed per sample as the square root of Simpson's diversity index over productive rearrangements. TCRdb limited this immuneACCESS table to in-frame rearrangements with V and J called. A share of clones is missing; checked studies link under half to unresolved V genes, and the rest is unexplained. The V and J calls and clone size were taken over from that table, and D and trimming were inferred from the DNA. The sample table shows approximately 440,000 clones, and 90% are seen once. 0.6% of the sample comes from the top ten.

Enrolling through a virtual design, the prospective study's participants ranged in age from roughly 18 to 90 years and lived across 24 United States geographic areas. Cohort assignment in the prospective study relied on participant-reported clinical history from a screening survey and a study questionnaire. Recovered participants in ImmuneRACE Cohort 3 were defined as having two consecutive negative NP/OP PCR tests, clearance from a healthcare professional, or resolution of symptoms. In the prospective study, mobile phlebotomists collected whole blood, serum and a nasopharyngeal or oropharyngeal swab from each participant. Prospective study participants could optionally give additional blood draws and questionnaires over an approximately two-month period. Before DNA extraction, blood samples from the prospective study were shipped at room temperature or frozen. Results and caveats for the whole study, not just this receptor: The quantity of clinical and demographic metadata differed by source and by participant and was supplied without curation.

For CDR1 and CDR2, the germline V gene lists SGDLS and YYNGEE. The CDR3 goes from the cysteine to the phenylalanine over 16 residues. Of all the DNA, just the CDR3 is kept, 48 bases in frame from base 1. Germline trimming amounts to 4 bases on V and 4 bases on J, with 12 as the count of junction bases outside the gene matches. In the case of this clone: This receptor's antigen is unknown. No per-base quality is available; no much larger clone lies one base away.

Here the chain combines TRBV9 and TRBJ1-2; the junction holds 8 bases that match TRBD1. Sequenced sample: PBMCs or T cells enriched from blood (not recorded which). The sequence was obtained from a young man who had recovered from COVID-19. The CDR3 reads CASSPVGTGIVYGYTF. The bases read TGTGCCAGCAGCCCCGTGGGGACAGGAATCGTCTATGGCTACACCTTC.